The text below deals with one TCR beta chain. As processed by the authors: Estimation of nucleated cell counts was performed using reference gene primer amplification. Clones were sequenced by immunoSEQ multiplex PCR, and TCRdb holds only the in-frame ones, with some missing. The D gene and trimming were derived from the DNA, and the V and J assignments and clone size from that table. The sample lists roughly 180,000 clones; 82% were seen once. This CDR3 has 14 amino acids. Germline CDR1 is ENHRY and CDR2 is SYGVKD. Trimming shortened V by 7 bases and J by 2 bases, and 13 bases separated the two germline ends. The source of the sample is a study of blood T cell repertoires in COVID-19. On the study more broadly: Acute-phase and convalescent COVID-19 samples originated in the United States, Italy and Spain. The cDNA or gDNA used as material had been derived from T cells, B-cell-depleted T cells, or PBMCs.

The TCR originated in a man in his fifties who had recovered from COVID-19. The chain combines TRBV10-3 with TRBJ2-3; a weak D match, TRBD2 (5 bases). The specimen was PBMCs or T cells enriched from blood (not recorded which). CDR3 bases: TGTGCCATCACCCGGGAACCCACCACAGATACGCAGTATTTT. This translates into CAITREPTTDTQYF.